One sample yielded the 26 T cell receptor beta chains listed below, sequenced in a study of blood T cell repertoires in COVID-19. This table comes from immunoSEQ multiplex PCR, and its TCRdb copy is limited to in-frame clones, with some not included. The sample consists of approximately 210,000 clones, roughly nine tenths of them appearing once. Sample: peripheral blood. The receptors originated from a man aged 25 to 40 with acute or convalescent COVID-19.

J is TRBJ1-2 and V is TRBV2; unclear D gene. Germline CDR1 SNHLY, CDR2 FYNNEI. V was shortened by 5 bases and J by 6 bases, with 16 bases between the two germline ends. The CDR3 runs to 14 residues. The CDR3: CASSLTTKTNGYTF. CDR3 coding DNA: TGTGCCAGCAGTTTAACGACGAAAACTAATGGCTACACCTTC.

V gene TRBV7-9 combines with J gene TRBJ1-1; D unresolved. Germline lookup yields CDR1 SEHNR and CDR2 FQNEAQ (reference sequence). The V end was cut by 5 bases, the J end by 5 bases, with 9 bases between. CDR3 length: 12 residues. Written as DNA, the CDR3 is TGTGCCAGCAGCCGGTCGGAGACTGAAGCTTTCTTT. It codes for CASSRSETEAFF.

The genes are TRBV6-5 and TRBJ2-1; tentative D call: TRBD1 (5 bases). V lost 8 bases and J lost 7, with 12 bases in between. Germline V CDR1 and CDR2: MNHEY, SVGAGI. The CDR3 length is 12 residues. The CDR3 reads CASGALWNEQFF. The CDR3 coding sequence is TGTGCCAGCGGGGCCCTTTGGAATGAGCAGTTCTTC.

This clone was observed once. The chain combines TRBV19 with TRBJ2-7; D gene unclear. Trimming removed 5 bases from V and 4 bases from J, with 9 bases in between. This CDR3 is built from 12 residues. The germline CDR1 and CDR2 sequences are LNHDA and SQIVND (reference sequence). The CDR3: CASSATDYEQYF. The CDR3 DNA is TGTGCCAGTAGTGCAACAGATTACGAGCAGTACTTC.

CDR3 in amino acids: CASSKGLTKETQYF. CDR3 nucleotides: TGTGCCAGCAGCAAGGGACTTACGAAAGAGACCCAGTACTTC. The J gene is TRBJ2-5, the V gene TRBV9, with D maybe TRBD2 (6 bases). Germline V CDR1 and CDR2: SGDLS, YYNGEE. Trimming removed 4 bases from V and 3 bases from J, with 13 bases in between. The CDR3 is made up of 14 amino acids.

In this sample, this clone turned up once. The chain has TRBV14 and TRBJ1-6; D may be TRBD1 (5 bases). The CDR3 contains 17 residues. V lost 0 bases and J 3 bases, leaving 12 bases between the germline ends. The germline CDR1 and CDR2 sequences are SGHDN and FVKESK. CDR3 sequence: CASSQENRRYYNSPLHF. CDR3 nucleotide sequence: TGTGCCAGCAGCCAAGAGAACAGGCGGTACTATAATTCACCCCTCCACTTT.

The genes are TRBV15 and TRBJ2-4, with no clear D. Germline-derived CDR1 and CDR2 are LNHNV and YYDKDF (reference sequence). CDR3 length: 15 residues. Between the trimmed V and J ends, which lost 1 base and 6 bases, there was a span of 13 bases. CDR3 in DNA: TGTGCCACCAGCAGAGTTTACCAATCAGGAAACATTCAGTACTTC. It codes for CATSRVYQSGNIQYF. Full variable domain (missing parts from reference TRBV15 and TRBJ2-4): DAMVIQNPRYQVTQFGKPVTLSCSQTLNHNVMYWYQQKSSQAPKLLFHYYDKDFNNEADTPDNFQSRRPNTSFCFLDIRSPGLGDTAMYLCATSRVYQSGNIQYFGAGTRLSVL.

The V call is TRBV20-1, the J call TRBJ1-1, with 7 nucleotides matching TRBD1. The J segment lost 7 bases and the V segment lost 7 bases, leaving 6 bases of the junction unmatched. The germline gives CDR1 DFQATT, CDR2 SNEGSKA (reference sequence). This CDR3 spans 11 amino acids. This CDR3 reads CSGMGQLEAFF. For the CDR3, the DNA is TGCAGTGGGATGGGACAGCTTGAAGCTTTCTTT.

This clone has more than one count but fewer than ten. The V and J genes are TRBV19 and TRBJ1-6; D not certain. The CDR3 is 12 residues long. Trimming left V 3 bases short and J 9 bases short, with 6 bases between. Germline V gives CDR1 LNHDA, CDR2 SQIVND (reference sequence). The CDR3 is CASSIASSPLHF. CDR3 coding DNA: TGTGCCAGTAGTATTGCCAGTTCACCCCTCCACTTT.

V and J are TRBV4-1 and TRBJ2-5; 9 bases fit TRBD1. In germline, CDR1 is MGHRA, CDR2 YSYEKL. J gave up 4 bases and V 4 bases, and 7 bases lay outside the gene matches. CDR3 size: 15 residues. The CDR3 nucleotides are TGCGCCAGCAGCCCCCCGGGACAGGGTCGAGAGACCCAGTACTTC. This codes for CASSPPGQGRETQYF.

The V call is TRBV7-2, the J call TRBJ2-1, with D tentatively TRBD1 (5 bases). CDR1 SGHTA and CDR2 FQGNSA come from the germline V gene. The CDR3 totals 19 residues. V shed 1 base and J shed 7 bases, with 26 bases lying between them. As DNA, the CDR3 is TGTGCCAGCAGCTTAGATAGGGGAAGTCCCTTCCCCTACTTGAATGAGCAGTTCTTC. Amino acids: CASSLDRGSPFPYLNEQFF.

The gene calls are TRBV19 and TRBJ1-6, with TRBD1 as a possible D gene (6 bases). The CDR3 covers 16 residues. With 3 bases removed from V and 7 bases from J, the gap between germline ends came to 16 bases. Germline V gene lookup returns CDR1 LNHDA and CDR2 SQIVND (reference sequence). CDR3 in DNA: TGTGCCAGTAGTATCGCCGAGGGGGTGAGGAATTCACCCCTCCACTTT. Its translation is CASSIAEGVRNSPLHF.

The chain uses TRBV28 and TRBJ1-6; D ambiguous. The V end lost 7 bases, the J end lost 3 bases, and 19 bases lay between the germline ends. Germline V gene lookup returns CDR1 MDHEN and CDR2 SYDVKM. The CDR3 sequence is 17 residues long. The CDR3 protein is CASTQVMEGVYNSPLHF. Here the CDR3 DNA reads TGTGCCAGCACCCAAGTTATGGAGGGCGTCTATAATTCACCCCTCCACTTT.

A single count supports this clone. This sequence joins TRBV3-1 (or the pseudogene TRBV3-2) and TRBJ2-7; 10 bases match TRBD1. The CDR3 is made up of 14 amino acids. V lost 4 bases to trimming and J lost 7 bases; unmatched junction nucleotides: 7. Germline V lookup: CDR1 LGHDT, CDR2 YNNKEL (reference sequence). The CDR3, as DNA: TGTGCCAGCAGCCGAAGGGACAGGGGCTGGGAGCAGTACTTC. It encodes CASSRRDRGWEQYF.

For the CDR3, the DNA is TGTGCCAGTAGTGAGGGGACAGGGGGCTATGGCTACACCTTC. Translating it yields CASSEGTGGYGYTF. The gene calls are TRBV19 and TRBJ1-2; 11 nucleotides align to TRBD1. This CDR3 has 14 residues. Germline CDR1 and CDR2: LNHDA and SQIVND (reference sequence). With V trimmed by 5 bases and J by 4 bases, 3 bases remained unmatched.

This chain uses TRBV9 with TRBJ1-1; D uncertain. The ends were cut back, 2 bases at V and 3 bases at J, with 14 bases in the middle. CDR1 is SGDLS, CDR2 YYNGEE, per germline. The CDR3 is 15 residues long. CDR3 protein: CASSVEGGQHTEAFF. The DNA of the CDR3 is TGTGCCAGCAGCGTTGAGGGAGGGCAGCACACTGAAGCTTTCTTT. The full variable domain, completed using reference TRBV9 and TRBJ1-1, is DSGVTQTPKHLITATGQRVTLRCSPRSGDLSVYWYQQSLDQGLQFLIQYYNGEERAKGNILERFSAQQFPDLHSELNLSSLELGDSALYFCASSVEGGQHTEAFFGQGTRLTVV.

This chain links TRBV7-5 with TRBJ2-7; whether TRBD1, the table's D call, matches the DNA was not checked. TRBV7-5 is a documented pseudogene. This CDR3 contains 17 residues. The CDR3 DNA is TGTGCCAGAAGCCAACAGGACGTCCCTTTAACGCGTTCCGAGCAGTACTTC. Translation gives CARSQQDVPLTRSEQYF.

This clone was observed a few times. The chain combines TRBV7-3 with TRBJ2-7; 9 nucleotides align to TRBD1. The CDR3 contains 17 residues. The junction had 11 bases not matched to a gene; V was cut back by 5 bases and J by 0 bases. The germline V gene has CDR1 SGHTA and CDR2 FQGTGA. CDR3 amino acids: CASSASLGQGTSYEQYF. The CDR3 region has the DNA TGTGCCAGCAGCGCCTCACTGGGACAGGGCACCTCCTACGAGCAGTACTTC. Full variable domain (remainder filled in from reference TRBV7-3 and TRBJ2-7): GAGVSQTPSNKVTEKGKYVELRCDPISGHTALYWYRQSLGQGPEFLIYFQGTGAADDSGLPNDRFFAVRPEGSVSTLKIQRTERGDSAVYLCASSASLGQGTSYEQYFGPGTRLTVT.

This clone showed up just a few times. The CDR3 DNA reads as TGTGCCAGCAGCCCGCGGCAGGGCCGGACTGAAGCTTTCTTT. This gives the protein CASSPRQGRTEAFF. J is TRBJ1-1 and V is TRBV3-1 (or the pseudogene TRBV3-2), with D possibly being TRBD1 (5 bases). CDR3 length equals 14 residues. Germline assignment: CDR1 LGHDT and CDR2 YNNKEL (reference sequence). The germline V and J ends were trimmed by 4 bases and 5 bases, with 14 bases remaining between them.

The chain has TRBV15 and TRBJ2-5; 9 bases are a match to TRBD2. This CDR3 is built from 15 residues. With V trimmed by 3 bases and J by 1 base, 3 bases remained unmatched. Looked up from germline, CDR1 is LNHNV and CDR2 is YYDKDF (reference sequence). Here the CDR3 DNA reads TGTGCCACCAGCAGTAGCGGGGGCCGCCAAGAGACCCAGTACTTC. Its protein product is CATSSSGGRQETQYF.

The chain links TRBV7-6 to TRBJ1-4, with D perhaps matching TRBD1 (5 bases). This CDR3 region has 15 residues. Germline-derived CDR1 and CDR2 are SGHVS and FNYEAQ. V was pared by 1 base and J by 7 bases, with 13 bases between. The CDR3 sequence: CASSLETLGAEKLFF. The CDR3 DNA follows: TGTGCCAGCAGCTTAGAAACCCTTGGGGCTGAAAAACTGTTTTTT.

This clone appeared once. The chain uses TRBV28 and TRBJ1-5, with D uncertain. The V and J ends lost 2 bases and 11 bases respectively, with 13 bases between them. Germline assignment: CDR1 MDHEN and CDR2 SYDVKM. There are 13 residues in the CDR3. CDR3 coding DNA: TGTGCCAGCAGTTTAATCAAGGCGGGAGCCCAGCATTTT. Encoded protein: CASSLIKAGAQHF. The full variable domain, in which reference TRBV28 and TRBJ1-5 provide the parts outside the CDR3, is DVKVTQSSRYLVKRTGEKVFLECVQDMDHENMFWYRQDPGLGLRLIYFSYDVKMKEKGDIPEGYSVSREKKERFSLILESASTNQTSMYLCASSLIKAGAQHFGDGTRLSIL.

J is TRBJ2-2 and V is TRBV19, with 7 nucleotides matching TRBD1. The V segment lost 2 bases and the J segment 3 bases; nucleotides outside the gene matches: 0. Germline CDR1 and CDR2: LNHDA and SQIVND (reference sequence). The CDR3 covers 14 residues. The CDR3 DNA sequence: TGTGCCAGTAGTATAACAGGGGACACCGGGGAGCTGTTTTTT. The encoded protein is CASSITGDTGELFF.

The rearrangement links TRBV6-6 to TRBJ1-5; D not resolved. This CDR3 spans 14 amino acids. Trimming stripped 7 bases from V and 1 base from J, with 11 bases between. Per germline, CDR1 MNHNY and CDR2 SVGAGI (reference sequence). The CDR3 here is CASTPARSNQPQHF. Here the CDR3 DNA reads TGTGCCAGCACCCCGGCCAGGAGCAATCAGCCCCAGCATTTT.

This CDR3 is CASSPGFGTGANVLTF. CDR3 nucleotide sequence: TGTGCCAGCAGCCCGGGGTTTGGAACTGGGGCCAACGTCCTGACTTTC. The chain combines TRBV5-4 with TRBJ2-6, with a tentative D call TRBD2 (5 bases). The CDR3 spans 16 residues. Germline loops: CDR1 SGHNT, CDR2 YYREEE (reference sequence). V lost 4 bases and J 2 bases, leaving 13 bases between the germline ends.

This chain uses TRBV7-9 with TRBJ1-1; tentatively, D is TRBD1 (5 bases). The ends were cut back, 5 bases at V and 1 base at J, with 17 bases in the middle. Germline V gives CDR1 SEHNR, CDR2 FQNEAQ (reference sequence). The CDR3 is 16 residues long. CDR3 sequence reads: CASSPTSRQSNTEAFF. The CDR3 coding sequence is TGTGCCAGCAGCCCAACGTCGAGACAGTCGAACACTGAAGCTTTCTTT.